The entry that follows covers one T cell receptor beta chain sequence. This sample is part of a study of blood T cell repertoires in COVID-19. Looking at the study overall: Acute and convalescent COVID-19 samples came from the United States, Italy and Spain. Sample material is recorded as cDNA or gDNA derived from T cells, B-cell-depleted T cells, or PBMCs.

Under the authors' procedure: Amplified reference gene primers provided the basis for estimating nucleated cell counts. Sequencing used immunoSEQ multiplex PCR; TCRdb keeps in-frame clones, though not all of them. V and J calls and clone size are as listed in that table; D and trimming were resolved from the DNA. The profile shows about 160,000 clones, about four fifths of them singletons. The V gene's germline CDR1 is KGHSH and CDR2 LQKENI. The CDR3 spans 16 residues. Trimming shortened V by 2 bases and J by 1 base, and 14 bases separated the two germline ends. The sequence was collected from a woman aged 55-75 years with COVID-19, enrolled during active disease. The V call is TRBV18, the J call TRBJ2-5; D might be TRBD1 (6 bases). The sample taken for sequencing was peripheral blood. In DNA, the CDR3 is TGTGCCAGCTCACCATCCCTAGCAGGGGTCCAAGAGACCCAGTACTTC. The encoded protein is CASSPSLAGVQETQYF.